These T cell receptor beta chains were read from a single sample in a study of T-cell memory formation after mild COVID-19. TCRdb reanalysed the 5' RACE reads using MiXCR and keeps one entry per CDR3 protein. Of about 240,000 distinct CDR3 sequences listed, more than 8% were seen once; the top ten hold approximately 20%. Sample: PBMCs or a T cell subset sorted from them (not recorded which). These receptors came from a man between 18 and 29 years old who had mild COVID-19 (a few samples of this study predate the infection). Cell type and time point are not known. CDR3s include the opening cysteine and the closing phenylalanine or tryptophan. Fields, in order: J gene, clone size, D gene, CDR3 length, V gene, CDR3 DNA, CDR3 protein. A D gene is named only where the DNA matches it firmly. For some rows the clone size is stated as once, few or many, or as a class when expanded; others skip it.

TRBJ2-7,-,-,14,TRBV6-5,TGTGCCAGCAGTTACTCGTCAGGGATAAACGAGCAGTACTTC,CASSYSSGINEQYF
TRBJ2-3,many,TRBD1,19,TRBV4-1,TGCGCCAGCAGCCAAGAGCCGGGACAGGGGGTTATTGGCACAGATACGCAGTATTTT,CASSQEPGQGVIGTDTQYF
TRBJ2-1,-,-,15,TRBV7-9,TGTGCCAGCAGCTCACGAGGGGGAGGCCCCAGAGAGCAGTTCTTC,CASSSRGGGPREQFF
TRBJ2-3,-,TRBD1,14,TRBV24-1,TGTGCCACCAGTGAGGGACAGGGGATGGATACGCAGTATTTT,CATSEGQGMDTQYF
TRBJ2-3,many,-,16,TRBV4-1,TGCGCCAGCAGCCAAGAAACAGGGCCGAGCACAGATACGCAGTATTTT,CASSQETGPSTDTQYF
TRBJ2-1,many,-,15,TRBV5-1,TGCGCCAGCAGCAGCGGAGGATGGTCCTACAATGAGCAGTTCTTC,CASSSGGWSYNEQFF
TRBJ2-1,few,-,14,TRBV4-3,TGCGCCAGCAGCCCGCGGGACGGTCCGACTGAGCAGTTCTTC,CASSPRDGPTEQFF
TRBJ2-5,few,-,15,TRBV11-2,TGTGCCAGCAGCGGACCCCCGACTAGCCAAGAGACCCAGTACTTC,CASSGPPTSQETQYF
TRBJ2-2,-,-,15,TRBV7-2,TGTGCCAGCAGCTTAGCGGTGGGGGGCCGGGGGGAGCTGTTTTTT,CASSLAVGGRGELFF
TRBJ2-2,few,-,16,TRBV7-3,TGTGCCAGCAGCTTTGTGCATACTGGGAACACCGGGGAGCTGTTTTTT,CASSFVHTGNTGELFF
TRBJ1-4,few,-,15,TRBV7-2,TGTGCCAGCAGCTTAGCGGGGGGCCCCAGTGAAAAACTGTTTTTT,CASSLAGGPSEKLFF
TRBJ2-5,many,-,11,TRBV12-5,TGTGCTAGTGGTTTACAAGAGACCCAGTACTTC,CASGLQETQYF
TRBJ2-6,few,-,16,TRBV7-3,TGTGCCAGCAGCTTAAGCCGTGACTCTGGGGCCAACGTCCTGACTTTC,CASSLSRDSGANVLTF
TRBJ1-5,few,-,15,TRBV7-2,TGTGCCAGCAGCCTCCGACAGGCGACGAATCAGCCCCAGCATTTT,CASSLRQATNQPQHF
TRBJ2-1,few,TRBD2,19,TRBV28,TGTGCCAGCAGTTTACCGCTAGCGGGGGGAACTTTCTCCTACAATGAGCAGTTCTTC,CASSLPLAGGTFSYNEQFF
TRBJ2-5,-,TRBD1,14,TRBV18,TGTGCCAGCTCACCGCCGGGACAGGGCAAGACCCAGTACTTC,CASSPPGQGKTQYF
TRBJ2-3,few,TRBD2,18,TRBV14,TGTGCCAGCAGCCAGGCTCCGCACTGGACTAGCGGCACAGATACGCAGTATTTT,CASSQAPHWTSGTDTQYF
TRBJ1-4,few,TRBD1,14,TRBV5-1,TGCGCCAGCACCCTAACAGGGGACAATGAAAAACTGTTTTTT,CASTLTGDNEKLFF
TRBJ1-6,-,-,15,TRBV7-6,TGTGCCAGCAGCTTAGCAAACAGTAGGAATTCACCCCTCCACTTT,CASSLANSRNSPLHF
TRBJ1-5,-,-,15,TRBV2,TGTGCCAGCAGCTCACCGGGGCAGCTCAATCAGCCCCAGCATTTT,CASSSPGQLNQPQHF
TRBJ2-5,-,-,14,TRBV6-6,TGTGCCAGCACTCTTCCCGGGCTGCAAGAGACCCAGTACTTC,CASTLPGLQETQYF
TRBJ2-7,-,-,13,TRBV2,TGTGCCAGCAGTACTACAAGTACCTACGAGCAGTACTTC,CASSTTSTYEQYF
TRBJ2-7,-,-,16,TRBV4-3,TGCGCCAGCAGCCCAGTACGTGGCTCTCAATTCTACGAGCAGTACTTC,CASSPVRGSQFYEQYF
TRBJ2-2,few,TRBD1,13,TRBV29-1,TGCAGCGCGGACAGGGGGTACACCGGGGAGCTGTTTTTT,CSADRGYTGELFF
TRBJ2-3,few,-,12,TRBV29-1,TGCAGCGTTGAAGGGATGGCAGATACGCAGTATTTT,CSVEGMADTQYF
TRBJ1-1,many,-,14,TRBV5-1,TGCGCCAGCAGCTTAGGGGGAATGAACACTGAAGCTTTCTTT,CASSLGGMNTEAFF
TRBJ2-5,-,TRBD1,15,TRBV5-5,TGTGCCAGCAGCTTGTTGGGACAGGGGCTGGAGACCCAGTACTTC,CASSLLGQGLETQYF
TRBJ2-5,many,TRBD2,14,TRBV7-2,TGTGCCAGCAGCTTAGTCGGCGGGGGAGAGACCCAGTACTTC,CASSLVGGGETQYF
TRBJ2-7,many,-,14,TRBV7-9,TGTGCCAGCAGCTTCAACGGGGTTACCTACGAGCAGTACTTC,CASSFNGVTYEQYF
TRBJ2-2,few,-,13,TRBV12-3/TRBV12-4,TGTGCCAGCCACAGCCAGAACACCGGGGAGCTGTTTTTT,CASHSQNTGELFF
TRBJ1-6,-,TRBD1,14,TRBV3-1,TGTGCCAGCAGTCGCAGGGGGCATAATTCACCCCTCCACTTT,CASSRRGHNSPLHF
TRBJ1-2,few,-,12,TRBV27,TGTGCCAGTTACGGGGGGGCCCATGGCTACACCTTC,CASYGGAHGYTF
TRBJ2-2,-,TRBD1,14,TRBV12-3/TRBV12-4,TGTGCCAGCAGCTCGGGACAGCTATCGGGGGAGCTGTTTTTT,CASSSGQLSGELFF
TRBJ2-3,-,-,13,TRBV6-4,TGTGCCAGCGCGGGCCAACCACAGGATACGCAGTATTTT,CASAGQPQDTQYF
TRBJ2-2,-,-,16,TRBV6-2/TRBV6-3,TGTGCCAGCAGTCTGACTAGTTTCGGTGTGTCCGGGGAGCTGTTTTTT,CASSLTSFGVSGELFF
TRBJ2-6,-,-,16,TRBV7-3,TGTGCCAGCAGCTCCTCGACCAGCGCCGGGGCCAACGTCCTGACTTTC,CASSSSTSAGANVLTF
TRBJ2-5,-,TRBD2,15,TRBV20-1,TGCAGTGCTAGAACCCCCACAGCGGGGGGAGAGACCCAGTACTTC,CSARTPTAGGETQYF
TRBJ2-3,-,TRBD1,13,TRBV10-2,TGCGCCAGCGGACAGGGAAACACAGATACGCAGTATTTT,CASGQGNTDTQYF
TRBJ2-6,few,-,19,TRBV10-3,TGTGCCATCAGTGAGACCAATCGGGGATCGGTAGCTGGGGCCAACGTCCTGACTTTC,CAISETNRGSVAGANVLTF
TRBJ1-1,-,-,14,TRBV5-1,TGCGCCAGCAGCTTGGAACCAGCGAACACTGAAGCTTTCTTT,CASSLEPANTEAFF
TRBJ1-5,few,-,14,TRBV5-8,TGTGCCAGCAGCTTGGTCGCAGGGGTGCAGCCCCAGCATTTT,CASSLVAGVQPQHF
TRBJ2-3,few,-,14,TRBV4-1,TGCGCCAGCAGCCAAGAGAGGGAAACAGATACGCAGTATTTT,CASSQERETDTQYF
TRBJ2-7,many,TRBD1,15,TRBV5-1,TGCGCCAGCAGCTTGCTACAGGGGGCAGTCTACGAGCAGTACTTC,CASSLLQGAVYEQYF
TRBJ2-3,-,TRBD1,16,TRBV28,TGTGCCAGCAGTTTACCGCAGGGGGCCGGGACAGATACGCAGTATTTT,CASSLPQGAGTDTQYF
TRBJ1-1,many,-,17,TRBV4-2,TGTGCCAGCAGCCAAGATGAGCGGCAGGGAATTAACACTGAAGCTTTCTTT,CASSQDERQGINTEAFF
TRBJ2-3,many,-,14,TRBV20-1,TGCAGTGCTACCACAGGGTTGAGCACAGATACGCAGTATTTT,CSATTGLSTDTQYF
TRBJ1-6,-,TRBD1,15,TRBV7-2,TGTGCCAGCAGGCGCCGGGACAGCTATAATTCACCCCTCCACTTT,CASRRRDSYNSPLHF
TRBJ2-1,-,TRBD2,16,TRBV5-1,TGCGCCAGCAGCTTGGGTGTGGGGGGGGCCTACAATGAGCAGTTCTTC,CASSLGVGGAYNEQFF
TRBJ2-7,-,-,15,TRBV11-2,TGTGCCAGCAGCTTAGACACAGGCCCAGGCTACGAGCAGTACTTC,CASSLDTGPGYEQYF
TRBJ2-1,few,-,13,TRBV3-1,TGTGCCAGCAGTCCTAGGGAACGGGATGAGCAGTTCTTC,CASSPRERDEQFF
TRBJ2-7,few,-,15,TRBV5-1,TGCGCCAGCAGCTTAATGTCAGCCCGCTCCTACGAGCAGTACTTC,CASSLMSARSYEQYF
TRBJ2-3,-,TRBD1,14,TRBV5-1,TGCGCCAGCAGCCCACAAACAGGGGCAGATACGCAGTATTTT,CASSPQTGADTQYF
TRBJ2-2,few,TRBD1,15,TRBV12-3/TRBV12-4,TGTGCCAGCACCCATCATACAGGGGGCACCGGGGAGCTGTTTTTT,CASTHHTGGTGELFF